The rows below give T cell receptor beta chains drawn from one sample of a study of T cell responses to AZD1222 COVID-19 vaccine. Measured with immunoSEQ multiplex PCR; TCRdb has only the in-frame clones, and not every one. The sample carries approximately 180,000 clones, just under 90% recorded once. The specimen comprised peripheral blood, sampled on day 0 of AZD1222 vaccination. The receptors originated from an adult in good health. CDR3s include the opening cysteine and the closing phenylalanine or tryptophan. The D gene is left open where the match is weak. The size of a clone is reported for some rows only, either as once, few or many, or as a class for expanded clones.

TRBJ2-7,14,TRBV6-5,NA,NA,CASSFSGVGSEQYF,TGTGCCAGCAGTTTCAGCGGCGTAGGAAGCGAGCAGTACTTC
TRBJ1-6,15,TRBV27,NA,NA,CASSPPGSRRSPLHF,TGTGCCAGCAGCCCTCCGGGCTCGAGGCGTTCACCCCTCCACTTT
TRBJ1-6,15,TRBV5-4,NA,TRBD1,CASSARTGENSPLHF,TGTGCCAGCAGCGCTCGGACAGGGGAGAATTCACCCCTCCACTTT
TRBJ1-2,16,TRBV5-1,NA,NA,CASSLAVGGDNYGYTF,TGCGCCAGCAGCTTGGCCGTGGGGGGCGATAACTATGGCTACACCTTC
TRBJ1-1,14,TRBV5-1,NA,NA,CASSAQAGDTEAFF,TGCGCCAGCAGCGCCCAGGCGGGGGACACTGAAGCTTTCTTT
TRBJ2-5,13,TRBV3-1/TRBV3-2,few,NA,CASSPWDLGTQYF,TGTGCCAGCAGCCCCTGGGACTTGGGCACCCAGTACTTC
TRBJ1-3,16,TRBV12-5,few,TRBD1,CASAFTGATSGNTIYF,TGTGCTAGTGCCTTTACAGGGGCTACCTCTGGAAACACCATATATTTT
TRBJ2-1,17,TRBV24-1,NA,TRBD2,CATSDLTSGSIHNEQFF,TGTGCCACCAGTGATCTGACTAGCGGGAGTATCCACAATGAGCAGTTCTTC
TRBJ1-1,14,TRBV28,NA,TRBD1,CASREGTGVTEAFF,TGTGCCAGCAGGGAAGGGACAGGGGTGACTGAAGCTTTCTTT
TRBJ1-5,12,TRBV19,once,NA,CASSLSWGPQHF,TGTGCCAGTAGTTTATCCTGGGGGCCCCAGCATTTT
TRBJ1-1,12,TRBV7-9,NA,TRBD1,CASSYGQGEAFF,TGTGCCAGCAGTTACGGACAGGGTGAAGCTTTCTTT
TRBJ2-5,11,TRBV5-1,NA,NA,CASRQQETQYF,TGCGCCAGCAGGCAACAAGAGACCCAGTACTTC
TRBJ2-7,12,TRBV2,NA,TRBD1,CASTRGPYEQYF,TGTGCCAGCACCAGGGGGCCCTACGAGCAGTACTTC
TRBJ2-2,15,TRBV25-1,once,NA,CASSDSRTPTGELFF,TGTGCCAGCAGTGATTCCCGAACCCCAACCGGGGAGCTGTTTTTT
TRBJ1-6,15,TRBV4-1,NA,NA,CASSQDQFYNSPLHF,TGCGCCAGCAGCCAAGATCAGTTTTATAATTCACCCCTCCACTTT
TRBJ1-5,16,TRBV2,NA,NA,CASLNPGERSNQPQHF,TGTGCCAGTTTAAATCCCGGGGAAAGAAGCAATCAGCCCCAGCATTTT
TRBJ2-5,16,TRBV20-1,NA,TRBD2,CSASYSEASGGETQYF,TGCAGTGCTAGTTATTCCGAAGCTAGCGGGGGAGAGACCCAGTACTTC
TRBJ2-1,14,TRBV5-1,NA,TRBD1,CASKRVNRGNEQFF,TGCGCCAGCAAAAGAGTAAACAGGGGGAATGAGCAGTTCTTC
TRBJ1-6,15,TRBV6-5,NA,TRBD1,CASRSGQGVWSPLHF,TGTGCCAGCAGAAGCGGACAGGGGGTATGGTCACCCCTCCACTTT
TRBJ1-2,16,TRBV4-2,NA,TRBD1,CASSQDLQGGSYGYTF,TGTGCCAGCAGCCAAGATTTACAGGGGGGGAGCTATGGCTACACCTTC
TRBJ2-5,12,TRBV10-2,NA,NA,CASSEGVETQYF,TGCGCCAGCAGTGAGGGGGTAGAGACCCAGTACTTC
TRBJ1-1,14,TRBV7-9,NA,NA,CASSSHSQGDEAFF,TGTGCCAGCAGTTCCCACTCCCAGGGAGATGAAGCTTTCTTT
TRBJ1-1,16,TRBV18,NA,NA,CASSPAGRSGNTEAFF,TGTGCCAGCTCCCCGGCCGGGCGCTCGGGGAACACTGAAGCTTTCTTT
TRBJ1-1,16,TRBV18,NA,TRBD1,CASSPPGQGLNTEAFF,TGTGCCAGCTCACCACCGGGACAGGGATTGAACACTGAAGCTTTCTTT
TRBJ1-4,13,TRBV20-1,NA,NA,CSASNSPFEKLFF,TGCAGTGCTAGTAACTCACCCTTTGAAAAACTGTTTTTT
TRBJ2-1,11,TRBV7-2,NA,NA,CASSSFNEQFF,TGTGCCAGCAGCTCCTTCAATGAGCAGTTCTTC
TRBJ1-1,14,TRBV29-1,NA,TRBD1,CSVEMGTANTEAFF,TGCAGCGTTGAAATGGGGACAGCGAACACTGAAGCTTTCTTT
TRBJ1-3,13,TRBV27,NA,NA,CASSLKGGNTIYF,TGTGCCAGCAGTTTAAAGGGCGGAAACACCATATATTTT
TRBJ2-7,15,TRBV6-5,NA,TRBD2,CASRPLAGGSYEQYF,TGTGCCAGCAGGCCACTAGCGGGAGGGTCCTACGAGCAGTACTTC
TRBJ2-1,16,TRBV7-3,NA,NA,CASSLSGGNSYNEQFF,TGTGCCAGCAGCTTAAGCGGAGGTAACTCCTACAATGAGCAGTTCTTC
TRBJ2-7,13,TRBV10-1,NA,TRBD1,CASSQGQGYEQYF,TGCGCCAGCAGCCAGGGACAGGGGTACGAGCAGTACTTC
TRBJ2-2,14,TRBV5-5,NA,NA,CASSPGEYTGELFF,TGTGCCAGCAGCCCGGGGGAGTACACCGGGGAGCTGTTTTTT
TRBJ2-7,13,TRBV6-5,NA,NA,CASSYEFSYEQYF,TGTGCCAGCAGTTACGAGTTCTCCTACGAGCAGTACTTC
TRBJ2-7,15,TRBV6-6,NA,TRBD2,CASRGTSGSFHEQYF,TGTGCCAGCAGAGGGACTAGCGGGAGTTTCCACGAGCAGTACTTC
TRBJ1-6,16,TRBV18,NA,NA,CASSPPSGGGNSPLHF,TGTGCCAGCTCACCACCATCCGGGGGAGGTAATTCACCCCTCCACTTT
TRBJ1-5,15,TRBV19,once,NA,CASSRYRDSNQPQHF,TGTGCCAGTAGTAGGTACAGGGATAGCAATCAGCCCCAGCATTTT
TRBJ1-2,13,TRBV4-3,NA,NA,CASSQGGTPRYTF,TGCGCCAGCAGCCAAGGGGGGACACCCCGCTACACCTTC
TRBJ1-3,17,TRBV7-6,NA,NA,CASSPASGIHSGNTIYF,TGTGCCAGCAGCCCAGCTTCAGGGATCCACTCTGGAAACACCATATATTTT
TRBJ2-1,16,TRBV9,NA,NA,CASSVSWGSLYNEQFF,TGTGCCAGCAGCGTCTCTTGGGGGAGCCTTTACAATGAGCAGTTCTTC
TRBJ2-7,14,TRBV10-3,NA,NA,CAISRGREFGEQYF,TGTGCCATCAGTCGAGGCAGGGAATTCGGCGAGCAGTACTTC
TRBJ1-4,11,TRBV30,NA,NA,CAYEFNEKLFF,TGTGCCTACGAATTTAATGAAAAACTGTTTTTT
TRBJ1-6,19,TRBV4-2,NA,TRBD1,CASSQESRGAGGLVSPLHF,TGTGCCAGCAGCCAAGAATCCCGGGGGGCAGGGGGTCTCGTATCACCCCTCCACTTT
TRBJ2-3,15,TRBV3-1/TRBV3-2,NA,NA,CASSHQVILPDTQYF,TGTGCCAGCAGCCACCAAGTCATCCTCCCAGATACGCAGTATTTT
TRBJ2-5,15,TRBV28,NA,TRBD2,CASSAGLASQETQYF,TGTGCCAGCAGTGCTGGACTAGCGAGCCAAGAGACCCAGTACTTC
TRBJ2-5,14,TRBV30,NA,NA,CAWSVSGLQETQYF,TGTGCCTGGAGTGTATCAGGGTTACAAGAGACCCAGTACTTC